This entry lists 25 T cell receptor beta chains sequenced from one sample in a study of T cell responses to AZD1222 COVID-19 vaccine. Method: immunoSEQ multiplex PCR; TCRdb's copy keeps in-frame clones and lacks some. The profile shows 180,000 or so clones, approximately 90% of them singletons. The sample consisted of peripheral blood, taken 28 days after the second AZD1222 dose. The receptors derive from an adult who received the AZD1222 COVID-19 vaccine.

This sequence joins TRBV7-3 and TRBJ2-2; tentative D call: TRBD2 (6 bases). Trimming shortened V by 5 bases and J by 5 bases, and 12 bases separated the two germline ends. The germline CDR1 and CDR2 sequences are SGHTA and FQGTGA. This CDR3 spans 14 amino acids. As DNA, the CDR3 is TGTGCCAGCAGCCCCAGCCGGGGGACCGGGGAGCTGTTTTTT. The encoded protein is CASSPSRGTGELFF.

CDR3 in DNA: TGCGCCAGCAGCCAATACAGGGGGGTGAATTACACCGGGGAGCTGTTTTTT. Amino acids: CASSQYRGVNYTGELFF. The chain carries TRBV4-1 and TRBJ2-2; TRBD1 matches at 8 bases. This CDR3 spans 17 amino acids. V was pared by 2 bases and J by 3 bases, with 8 bases of the junction left unmatched. Germline V gives CDR1 MGHRA, CDR2 YSYEKL.

This chain joins TRBV9 and TRBJ1-1; D not certain. V was cut by 0 bases and J by 0 bases, with 3 bases left in between. Germline V CDR1 and CDR2: SGDLS, YYNGEE. CDR3 length equals 13 residues. Here the CDR3 DNA reads TGTGCCAGCAGCGTAGGGATGAACACTGAAGCTTTCTTT. This sequence encodes CASSVGMNTEAFF.

J is TRBJ2-1 and V is TRBV6-2 or TRBV6-3, with 14 nucleotides matching TRBD2. With 6 bases clipped from V and 9 bases from J, the junction kept 10 bases outside the gene matches. Germline CDR1 MNHEY, CDR2 SVGEGT. CDR3 length: 16 amino acids. Here the CDR3 DNA reads TGTGCCAGCAGCCCTCGACTAGCGGGGGGGCCAAGTGAGCAGTTCTTC. It encodes CASSPRLAGGPSEQFF.

This rearrangement joins TRBV11-2 to TRBJ1-2, with 7 bases that match TRBD1. There are 13 residues in the CDR3. V was clipped by 4 bases and J by 8 bases; unmatched bases: 7. Per germline, CDR1 SGHAT and CDR2 FQNNGV. The CDR3 spells CASSSLTGQGYTF. CDR3 DNA sequence: TGTGCCAGCAGCTCCTTGACAGGGCAGGGCTACACCTTC.

V is TRBV19 and J is TRBJ1-2, with 9 bases fitting TRBD1. CDR1 and CDR2 (germline): LNHDA, SQIVND (reference sequence). The CDR3 is made up of 15 amino acids. The V gene end was trimmed by 7 bases and the J gene end by 4 bases; junction bases not matched to a gene: 10. CDR3 amino acids: CASTIRGQGTYGYTF. The CDR3 DNA reads TGTGCCAGTACCATACGGGGACAGGGAACCTATGGCTACACCTTC. The entire variable domain, with the rest obtained from reference TRBV19 and TRBJ1-2, is as follows: DGGITQSPKYLFRKEGQNVTLSCEQNLNHDAMYWYRQDPGQGLRLIYYSQIVNDFQKGDIAEGYSVSREKKESFPLTVTSAQKNPTAFYLCASTIRGQGTYGYTFGSGTRLTVV.

The rearrangement links TRBV6-2 or TRBV6-3 to TRBJ1-1; 9 bases match TRBD1. This CDR3 contains 17 residues. Germline CDR1 MNHEY, CDR2 SVGEGT. Trimming cost V 0 bases and J 1 base; bases outside gene matches: 6. CDR3 sequence: CASSYSTGQGWNTEAFF. CDR3 coding DNA: TGTGCCAGCAGTTACTCGACGGGACAGGGATGGAACACTGAAGCTTTCTTT.

The chain carries TRBV25-1 and TRBJ1-4; no definite D call. The CDR3 is 13 amino acids. Germline lookup yields CDR1 MGHDK and CDR2 SYGVNS. Trimming took off 4 bases at V and 5 bases at J, with 8 bases between the two ends. The CDR3 spells CASSGRVNEKLFF. The CDR3 DNA is TGTGCCAGCAGTGGTAGAGTGAATGAAAAACTGTTTTTT.

The table lists this clone with a few counts. For the CDR3, the DNA is TGTGCCAGCAGCGCCCGAGGAGTGGCGGAGGGCTATGGCTACACCTTC. This sequence encodes CASSARGVAEGYGYTF. The chain combines TRBV7-8 with TRBJ1-2; no reliable D call. The CDR3 totals 16 residues. The ends were cut back, 5 bases at V and 4 bases at J, with 20 bases in the middle. Germline V gene sequence: CDR1 SGHVS, CDR2 FQNEAQ.

In this sample, this clone turned up once. The chain employs TRBV12-1 and TRBJ2-7. TRBV12-1 is classified as a pseudogene. The CDR3 totals 21 residues. The CDR3 loop reads CASSSSVEPPATKRVLGEQYF. For the CDR3, the DNA is TGTGCCAGCAGCTCATCAGTTGAACCCCCAGCGACGAAAAGGGTTTTGGGAGAGCAGTACTTC.

The V gene is TRBV13, the J gene TRBJ1-3, with D perhaps TRBD1 (5 bases). The CDR3 is made up of 13 amino acids. Germline-derived CDR1 and CDR2 are PRHDT and FYEKMQ (reference sequence). Deletions cut 1 base from V and 4 bases from J, with 5 bases between. CDR3 in amino acids: CASSLDRGNTIYF. The CDR3 nucleotides read TGTGCCAGCAGCTTAGACAGGGGAAACACCATATATTTT.

The rearrangement joins TRBV21-1 to TRBJ2-7; the table's D gene call, TRBD1, was not cross checked with the DNA. TRBV21-1 is a pseudogene segment. CDR3 length equals 16 residues. The CDR3, as DNA: TGTGCCAGCAGCATTGGGGTGGGACAGGGCGTCTACGAGCAGTACTTC. Protein: CASSIGVGQGVYEQYF.

V and J are TRBV28 and TRBJ1-2; unclear D gene. Trimming took off 2 bases at V and 2 bases at J, with 6 bases between the two ends. Germline loops: CDR1 MDHEN, CDR2 SYDVKM. The CDR3 is 13 residues long. The CDR3 nucleotides are TGTGCCAGCAGTTTAAAGCCAAACTATGGCTACACCTTC. This encodes CASSLKPNYGYTF.

The chain employs TRBV10-2 and TRBJ1-6, with 10 bases lining up with TRBD1. The ends lost 7 bases at V and 8 bases at J; junction bases unmatched: 5. Germline V gene lookup returns CDR1 WSHSY and CDR2 SAAADI. This CDR3 has 14 amino acids. CDR3 sequence reads: CASIPGQGYSPLHF. CDR3 bases: TGCGCCAGCATTCCGGGACAGGGGTATTCACCCCTCCACTTT.

The CDR3, as DNA: TGTGCCACCAGCAGAGATCTATCCGGCAGCCAGTACTTC. Translating gives CATSRDLSGSQYF. The chain combines TRBV15 with TRBJ2-4; D gene ambiguous. The CDR3 covers 13 residues. The V end lost 0 bases, the J end lost 13 bases, and 13 bases lay between the germline ends. CDR1 and CDR2 from the germline V gene are LNHNV and YYDKDF (reference sequence).

This clone was detected once. This chain links TRBV7-2 with TRBJ1-6; no reliable D call. Germline-derived CDR1 and CDR2 are SGHTA and FQGNSA. The V gene lost 5 bases and the J gene lost 8 bases, with 7 bases spanning the gap. The CDR3 extends over 12 amino acids. The chain's CDR3 is CASSRVDSPLHF. The CDR3 bases are TGTGCCAGCAGCCGGGTAGATTCACCCCTCCACTTT. The entire variable domain, with the rest obtained from reference TRBV7-2 and TRBJ1-6, is as follows: GAGVSQSPSNKVTEKGKDVELRCDPISGHTALYWYRQSLGQGLEFLIYFQGNSAPDKSGLPSDRFSAERTGGSVSTLTIQRTQQEDSAVYLCASSRVDSPLHFGNGTRLTVT.

The chain joins TRBV5-4 to TRBJ1-3, with D possibly TRBD1 on 5 matching bases. Germline CDR1 reads SGHNT; CDR2 reads YYREEE (reference sequence). The CDR3 is 15 residues long. The V end was cut by 0 bases, the J end by 4 bases, with 11 bases between. CDR3 loop: CASSLGGVGGNTIYF. In nucleotides, the CDR3 is TGTGCCAGCAGCTTGGGGGGGGTAGGCGGAAACACCATATATTTT.

The chain links TRBV5-1 to TRBJ2-7; no clear D. From germline, CDR1 is SGHRS and CDR2 YFSETQ. The V end was cut by 0 bases, the J end by 6 bases, with 7 bases between. This CDR3 spans 12 amino acids. CDR3 residues: CASSLAMGEQYF. The CDR3 nucleotides are TGCGCCAGCAGCTTGGCTATGGGCGAGCAGTACTTC. The whole variable domain, filled in from reference TRBV5-1 and TRBJ2-7, reads KAGVTQTPRYLIKTRGQQVTLSCSPISGHRSVSWYQQTPGQGLQFLFEYFSETQRNKGNFPGRFSGRQFSNSRSEMNVSTLELGDSALYLCASSLAMGEQYFGPGTRLTVT.

This chain connects TRBV2 to TRBJ2-6; D gene uncertain. CDR3 length: 14 residues. Germline lookup yields CDR1 SNHLY and CDR2 FYNNEI. Trimming took 6 bases from V and 4 from J, leaving 10 bases between them. CDR3 nucleotide sequence: TGTGCCAGCAGGGTTGGGCCCGGGGCCAACGTCCTGACTTTC. It specifies CASRVGPGANVLTF.

The sample holds a few counts of this clone. The chain uses TRBV7-3 and TRBJ2-3, with no clear D. V lost 5 bases, J lost 0 bases, and 6 bases lay in between. Germline CDR1 and CDR2: SGHTA and FQGTGA. The CDR3 covers 13 residues. CDR3 in amino acids: CASSPASTDTQYF. CDR3 DNA sequence: TGTGCCAGCAGCCCTGCTAGCACAGATACGCAGTATTTT.

This rearrangement joins TRBV5-1 to TRBJ2-6, with unresolved D. V was clipped by 4 bases and J by 4 bases, with 15 bases between them. Germline CDR1 and CDR2: SGHRS and YFSETQ. CDR3 size: 16 residues. CDR3 nucleotide sequence: TGCGCCAGCAGCCCGGGTGGCGAGCTCGGGGCCAACGTCCTGACTTTC. Translating gives CASSPGGELGANVLTF.

This clone appeared a few times. This chain connects TRBV18 to TRBJ1-1; D is unresolved. The germline CDR1 and CDR2 sequences are KGHSH and LQKENI. V dropped 5 bases and J dropped 4 bases, with 8 bases sitting between them. The CDR3 contains 12 residues. In DNA, the CDR3 is TGTGCCAGCTCAGCCCTGGGCACTGAAGCTTTCTTT. This codes for CASSALGTEAFF.

The chain carries TRBV5-1 and TRBJ2-7; D may be TRBD2 (6 bases). From germline, CDR1 is SGHRS and CDR2 YFSETQ. Trimming took off 5 bases at V and 3 bases at J, with 18 bases between the two ends. This CDR3 region has 15 residues. The CDR3 loop reads CASSPTGVDNYEQYF. CDR3 DNA sequence: TGCGCCAGCAGTCCCACGGGGGTAGACAACTACGAGCAGTACTTC. The full variable domain, its missing parts supplied by reference TRBV5-1 and TRBJ2-7, is KAGVTQTPRYLIKTRGQQVTLSCSPISGHRSVSWYQQTPGQGLQFLFEYFSETQRNKGNFPGRFSGRQFSNSRSEMNVSTLELGDSALYLCASSPTGVDNYEQYFGPGTRLTVT.

The chain carries TRBV6-5 and TRBJ1-2, with 7 positions matching TRBD1. The CDR3 sequence is 14 residues long. Germline CDR1 MNHEY, CDR2 SVGAGI. After removal of 6 bases from V and 7 bases from J, the junction contained 11 bases not matched to a gene. In DNA, the CDR3 is TGTGCCAGCAGCCCGGGACAGAAGCTCCCTGGCTACACCTTC. This codes for CASSPGQKLPGYTF.

This rearrangement joins TRBV5-1 to TRBJ1-3, with TRBD1 identical over 9 bases. Germline-derived CDR1 and CDR2 are SGHRS and YFSETQ. Trimming cost V 5 bases and J 1 base; bases outside gene matches: 13. The CDR3 consists of 18 residues. The CDR3 loop reads CASSPDPGQGLSGNTIYF. In DNA, the CDR3 is TGCGCCAGCAGTCCCGATCCGGGACAGGGTTTATCTGGAAACACCATATATTTT.